These 19 T cell receptor beta chains share one sample of origin, sequenced in a study of blood T cell repertoires in COVID-19. The data were produced by immunoSEQ multiplex PCR, yet TCRdb's version contains in-frame clones alone and is incomplete. The sample contains fewer than 350,000 clones, around 85% of which appear only once. The sequenced material came from PBMCs or T cells enriched from blood (not recorded which). These receptors all stem from a middle-aged woman who had recovered from COVID-19.

This clone was seen only once. DNA for the CDR3: TGTGCCAGCAGAAATCAGGGGAGAAACAATGAGCAGTTCTTC. Protein product: CASRNQGRNNEQFF. V and J are TRBV7-2 and TRBJ2-1; maybe TRBD1 (6 bases). The CDR3 totals 14 residues. Germline V lookup: CDR1 SGHTA, CDR2 FQGNSA. V dropped 6 bases and J dropped 5 bases, with 14 bases sitting between them.

J is TRBJ1-2 and V is TRBV24-1; D unresolved. V was shortened by 3 bases and J by 10 bases, with 14 bases between the two germline ends. The CDR3 consists of 13 residues. Germline V gives CDR1 KGHDR, CDR2 SFDVKD. DNA for the CDR3: TGTGCCACCAGTGATCCCGGGATTCGGAACTACACCTTC. It yields the protein CATSDPGIRNYTF.

This chain links TRBV4-3 with TRBJ2-6; D unclear. V dropped 0 bases and J dropped 4 bases, with 10 bases sitting between them. The germline V gene has CDR1 LGHNA and CDR2 YSLEER. The CDR3 is made up of 16 amino acids. CDR3 protein: CASSQDRSQGANVLTF. For the CDR3, the DNA is TGCGCCAGCAGCCAAGACAGGTCCCAGGGGGCCAACGTCCTGACTTTC.

The rearrangement uses TRBV27 and TRBJ1-1, with a possible D match to TRBD1 (6 bases). The CDR3 sequence is 13 residues long. Trimming cost V 6 bases and J 5 bases, with 13 bases left between them. Germline assignment: CDR1 MNHEY and CDR2 SMNVEV (reference sequence). The CDR3, as DNA: TGTGCCAGCAGCAACAGGGAGGGTACTGAAGCTTTCTTT. It translates to CASSNREGTEAFF.

In this sample, this clone turned up once. V is TRBV6-2 or TRBV6-3 and J is TRBJ2-1, with no clear D. The CDR3 totals 13 residues. Trimming removed 6 bases at V and 7 bases at J, with 13 bases between. The germline CDR1 and CDR2 sequences are MNHEY and SVGEGT. CDR3 loop: CASSHPSRNEQFF. The CDR3, as DNA: TGTGCCAGCAGCCATCCCTCACGGAATGAGCAGTTCTTC.

This clone was found once. The J gene is TRBJ2-2, the V gene TRBV5-1; maybe TRBD1 (6 bases). Germline CDR1 is SGHRS and CDR2 is YFSETQ. The V end was cut by 4 bases, the J end by 5 bases, with 9 bases between. The CDR3 totals 13 residues. The CDR3, as DNA: TGCGCCAGCAGCCAGGGGCAGACCGGGGAGCTGTTTTTT. This encodes CASSQGQTGELFF.

The rearrangement joins TRBV11-2 to TRBJ2-1; 9 bases align to TRBD2. Germline V CDR1 and CDR2: SGHAT, FQNNGV. Losses at the gene ends were 0 bases for V and 6 bases for J; bases not matched to a gene: 9. There are 17 residues in the CDR3. CDR3 loop: CASSLDRSSGKGNEQFF. DNA for the CDR3: TGTGCCAGCAGCTTAGATCGGTCTAGCGGGAAGGGCAATGAGCAGTTCTTC.

The chain couples TRBV6-2 or TRBV6-3 to TRBJ1-4; D not certain. CDR3 length equals 16 residues. Germline CDR1 and CDR2: MNHEY and SVGEGT. V was pared by 2 bases and J by 8 bases, with 18 bases between. CDR3 sequence (DNA): TGTGCCAGCAGTTACGGCTCGGGAACCCGAACAGAAAAACTGTTTTTT. This translates into CASSYGSGTRTEKLFF.

V is TRBV5-1 and J is TRBJ2-7; 13 bases match TRBD2. The ends lost 4 bases at V and 2 bases at J; junction bases unmatched: 6. This CDR3 contains 16 residues. Germline lookup yields CDR1 SGHRS and CDR2 YFSETQ. The chain's CDR3 is CASSRTSGSGPYEQYF. The CDR3 DNA sequence: TGCGCCAGCAGCCGGACTAGCGGGAGTGGTCCCTACGAGCAGTACTTC.

This chain uses TRBV7-2 with TRBJ2-3, with 10 positions matching TRBD2. This CDR3 has 16 amino acids. V shed 5 bases, J shed 2 bases, and the junction held 7 bases outside the gene matches. Germline V gene sequence: CDR1 SGHTA, CDR2 FQGNSA. The CDR3 protein is CASSGGLAEYTDTQYF. The CDR3 bases are TGTGCCAGCAGCGGAGGACTAGCGGAGTACACAGATACGCAGTATTTT.

The chain joins TRBV5-1 to TRBJ2-2; 13 nucleotides match TRBD2. With V trimmed by 4 bases and J by 8 bases, 26 bases remained unmatched. Germline lookup yields CDR1 SGHRS and CDR2 YFSETQ. This CDR3 contains 22 residues. The CDR3 DNA reads TGCGCCAGCAGCCGGGCCCCTCCAGGACACTCACCGGGACTAGCGGGATCTGGGGAGCTGTTTTTT. This sequence encodes CASSRAPPGHSPGLAGSGELFF.

The chain recombines TRBV2 with TRBJ2-1; D might be TRBD1 (5 bases). This CDR3 comprises 15 residues. The V end lost 6 bases, the J end lost 0 bases, and 12 bases lay between the germline ends. Germline V gene sequence: CDR1 SNHLY, CDR2 FYNNEI. The CDR3 spells CASRKQAVSYNEQFF. The CDR3 coding sequence is TGTGCCAGCAGGAAACAGGCGGTCTCCTACAATGAGCAGTTCTTC.

The chain recombines TRBV20-1 with TRBJ1-4, with D unresolved. The CDR3 is 14 residues long. CDR1 is DFQATT and CDR2 is SNEGSKA in the germline V gene (reference sequence). Trimming shortened V by 3 bases and J by 3 bases, and 11 bases separated the two germline ends. CDR3 bases: TGCAGTGCTAGTCCGGACTCTCCTAATGAAAAACTGTTTTTT. It is translated as CSASPDSPNEKLFF.

The chain links TRBV4-1 to TRBJ1-2; D possibly corresponds to TRBD1 (5 bases). Looked up from germline, CDR1 is MGHRA and CDR2 is YSYEKL. The CDR3 totals 14 residues. V lost 0 bases to trimming and J lost 8 bases, with 13 bases between them. The CDR3 is CASSQDWAGEGYTF. In DNA, the CDR3 is TGCGCCAGCAGCCAAGACTGGGCGGGGGAAGGCTACACCTTC.

The chain employs TRBV19 and TRBJ1-6; 7 nucleotides align to TRBD1. The V gene's germline CDR1 is LNHDA and CDR2 SQIVND (reference sequence). The trim removed 4 bases at V and 6 bases at J, leaving 6 bases unmatched. The CDR3 consists of 15 residues. The CDR3 bases are TGTGCCAGTAGTAGAGACAGGGATTTTAATTCACCCCTCCACTTT. Its translation: CASSRDRDFNSPLHF.

The rearrangement links TRBV21-1 to TRBJ1-2; the tabulated D call, TRBD1, remains unverified against the DNA. TRBV21-1 corresponds to a pseudogene. The CDR3 contains 10 residues. In nucleotides, the CDR3 is TGTGCCGGAACAGGGTATGGCTACACCTTC. It translates to CAGTGYGYTF.

This chain uses TRBV7-2 with TRBJ2-7; D is ambiguous. V lost 0 bases and J lost 0, with 3 bases in between. CDR3 length: 13 residues. Germline lookup yields CDR1 SGHTA and CDR2 FQGNSA. CDR3 sequence reads: CASSLAISYEQYF. The CDR3 nucleotides are TGTGCCAGCAGCTTAGCCATCTCCTACGAGCAGTACTTC.

V usage is TRBV30 and J usage is TRBJ2-2; a possible D gene is TRBD2 (5 bases). V dropped 2 bases and J dropped 8 bases, with 12 bases sitting between them. The length of the CDR3 is 13 residues. Germline loops: CDR1 GTSNPN, CDR2 SVGIG (reference sequence). The CDR3 DNA reads TGTGCCTGGAGTCCGGAGGTCATAGGGGAGCTGTTTTTT. This encodes CAWSPEVIGELFF.

The CDR3 region is CASSRYLAGADEQFF. The CDR3 nucleotides read TGTGCCAGCAGCCGATACTTAGCGGGAGCTGATGAGCAGTTCTTC. This chain links TRBV6-5 with TRBJ2-1; 9 nucleotides align to TRBD2. The CDR3 length is 15 residues. Germline V gives CDR1 MNHEY, CDR2 SVGAGI. V gave up 6 bases and J gave up 8 bases; unmatched junction bases: 11.